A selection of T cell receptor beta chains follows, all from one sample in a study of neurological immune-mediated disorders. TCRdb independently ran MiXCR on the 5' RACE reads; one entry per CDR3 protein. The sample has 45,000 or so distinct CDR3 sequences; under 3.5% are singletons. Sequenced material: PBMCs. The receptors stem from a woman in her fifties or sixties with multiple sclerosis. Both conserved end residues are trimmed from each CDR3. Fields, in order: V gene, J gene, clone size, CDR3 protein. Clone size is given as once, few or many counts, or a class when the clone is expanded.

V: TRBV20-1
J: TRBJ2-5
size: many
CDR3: SARDQGGIQY

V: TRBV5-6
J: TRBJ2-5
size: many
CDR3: ASSLDRGLGETQY

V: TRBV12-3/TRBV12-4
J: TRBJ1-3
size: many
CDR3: ASISYGDLGNTIY

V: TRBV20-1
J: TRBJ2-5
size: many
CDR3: RAGGEETQY

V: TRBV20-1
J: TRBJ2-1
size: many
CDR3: SAPTSGVYNEQF

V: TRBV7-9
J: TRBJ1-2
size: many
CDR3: ASSNQDGANYGYT

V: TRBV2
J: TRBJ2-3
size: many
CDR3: ASSSRSGGTDTQY

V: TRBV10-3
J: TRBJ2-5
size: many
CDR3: AISEMTQETQY

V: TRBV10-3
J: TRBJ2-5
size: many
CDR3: AINQRQGETQY

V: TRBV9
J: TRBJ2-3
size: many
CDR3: ASSVQGRGTDTQY